The 15 T cell receptor beta chains given below trace back to one sample, sequenced in a study of spatial heterogeneity in lung cancer. Study-level points and caveats: Counts that tracked tumor mutation counts were those of expanded intratumoral alpha and beta TCRs.

TCRdb redid the calling of the 5' RACE reads with MiXCR, one entry per CDR3 protein. The sample has roughly 20,000 distinct CDR3 sequences, over 2.5% seen once. Their antigens remain unidentified. Noted time point: sample taken at primary tumor resection. The sequencing here drew on lung tumor tissue, taken at surgery. The receptors originated from a male donor with early-stage non-small cell lung cancer.

This clonotype was seen ten or more times. This rearrangement joins TRBV6-2 or TRBV6-3 to TRBJ2-6; 7 nucleotides align to TRBD2. Trimming removed 7 bases from V and 1 base from J; junction bases left unmatched: 16. CDR1 and CDR2 (germline): MNHEY, SVGEGT. The CDR3 extends over 19 amino acids. The CDR3 loop is CASTHPIRGGVSGANVLTF. The CDR3, as DNA: TGTGCCAGCACCCACCCCATACGGGGAGGGGTTTCTGGGGCCAACGTCCTGACTTTC.

This clonotype has a handful of counts. The chain joins TRBV27 to TRBJ2-1, with TRBD2 matching 10 bases. CDR3 length: 15 residues. The germline V gene has CDR1 MNHEY and CDR2 SMNVEV (reference sequence). The V gene end was trimmed by 5 bases and the J gene end by 6 bases; junction bases not matched to a gene: 7. The CDR3: CASSLTSGAGNEQFF. For the CDR3, the DNA is TGTGCCAGCAGTCTCACTAGCGGGGCGGGCAATGAGCAGTTCTTC.

This clonotype was seen at least ten times. The chain has TRBV5-8 and TRBJ2-7; D may correspond to TRBD1 or TRBD2 (5 bases each). Looked up from germline, CDR1 is SGHTS and CDR2 is YDEGEE. CDR3 length: 14 amino acids. Between the trimmed V and J ends, which lost 4 bases and 1 base, there was a span of 12 bases. The CDR3 loop reads CASSRGPSSYEQYF. The CDR3 nucleotides read TGTGCCAGCAGCCGGGGACCCTCTTCCTACGAGCAGTACTTC.

This clonotype has ten or more counts. The genes are TRBV7-2 and TRBJ2-3, with a possible D match to TRBD1 (5 bases). Germline lookup yields CDR1 SGHTA and CDR2 FQGNSA. The CDR3 loop spans 14 amino acids. V was trimmed by 8 bases and J by 0 bases, leaving 12 bases between them. The CDR3 bases are TGTGCCAGCCTCCTGGGGCCTAGCACAGATACGCAGTATTTT. Its protein is CASLLGPSTDTQYF.

In this sample, this clonotype turned up many times. The V call is TRBV14, the J call TRBJ2-5; D unclear. V was trimmed by 3 bases and J by 4 bases, leaving 6 bases between them. CDR1 and CDR2 (germline): SGHDN, FVKESK. This CDR3 spans 12 amino acids. The CDR3 nucleotides read TGTGCCAGCAGCCAGTGGGCAGAGACCCAGTACTTC. This translates into CASSQWAETQYF.

Ten or more counts support this clonotype. This rearrangement joins TRBV30 to TRBJ1-5; D is uncertain. The germline V and J ends were trimmed by 0 bases and 6 bases, with 15 bases remaining between them. Germline-derived CDR1 and CDR2 are GTSNPN and SVGIG (reference sequence). The CDR3 has 15 amino acids. The CDR3: CAWSVRPGDGQPQHF. In DNA, the CDR3 is TGTGCCTGGAGTGTACGCCCCGGCGATGGTCAGCCCCAGCATTTT.

The table lists this clonotype with many counts. The chain is built from TRBV27 and TRBJ1-1; D gene uncertain. CDR1 MNHEY and CDR2 SMNVEV come from the germline V gene (reference sequence). The V end lost 0 bases, the J end lost 5 bases, and 10 bases lay between the germline ends. The CDR3 is 14 amino acids. CDR3 region: CASSLSRLGTEAFF. The CDR3 DNA is TGTGCCAGCAGTTTATCCAGACTGGGGACTGAAGCTTTCTTT.

This clonotype was seen many times. The rearrangement joins TRBV10-2 to TRBJ1-5, with D possibly matching TRBD1 (5 bases). Trimming removed 7 bases at V and 6 bases at J, with 13 bases between. This CDR3 is 13 amino acids long. Germline assignment: CDR1 WSHSY and CDR2 SAAADI. The CDR3 region has the DNA TGCGCCAGCAAGAGAGGGGTGGGTCAGCCCCAGCATTTT. Protein sequence: CASKRGVGQPQHF.

In its sample, this clonotype was seen many times. CDR3 amino acids: CASSYSKLAGAYEQYF. The CDR3 DNA reads TGTGCCAGCAGTTACTCGAAACTAGCGGGAGCTTACGAGCAGTACTTC. This rearrangement joins TRBV6-2 or TRBV6-3 to TRBJ2-7; TRBD2 agrees at 11 bases. The CDR3 is 16 residues long. Germline CDR1 MNHEY, CDR2 SVGEGT. Trimming took 0 bases from V and 4 from J; bases not matched to a gene: 5.

Ten or more counts support this clonotype. The chain carries TRBV29-1 and TRBJ2-7, with 9 bases that match TRBD2. There are 17 residues in the CDR3. Looked up from germline, CDR1 is SQVTM and CDR2 is ANQGSEA. V trimming: 0 bases; J trimming: 3 bases; junction bases outside the gene matches: 12. This CDR3 reads CSVEDEVAGVRLYEQYF. The CDR3 nucleotides are TGCAGCGTTGAAGATGAGGTAGCGGGAGTACGACTCTACGAGCAGTACTTC.

This clonotype was counted ten times or more. The V gene is TRBV12-3 or TRBV12-4, the J gene TRBJ1-2; D unresolved. V was trimmed by 7 bases and J by 8 bases, leaving 11 bases between them. The CDR3 runs to 11 residues. Here the CDR3 DNA reads TGTGCCAGCAAAAGGATTGAGGGCTACACCTTC. Amino acid sequence: CASKRIEGYTF.

This clonotype has a count of ten or more. This chain uses TRBV7-3 with TRBJ1-5; no definite D call. This CDR3 spans 14 amino acids. CDR1 and CDR2 from the germline V gene are SGHTA and FQGTGA. Trimming took 5 bases from V and 3 from J, leaving 11 bases between them. CDR3 sequence: CASSPNRDNQPQHF. CDR3 in DNA: TGTGCCAGCAGCCCAAACCGGGACAATCAGCCCCAGCATTTT.

This clonotype has a count of ten or more. The chain combines TRBV12-3 or TRBV12-4 with TRBJ2-4; no definite D call. CDR3 length equals 11 residues. Trimming shortened V by 1 base and J by 16 bases, and 11 bases separated the two germline ends. CDR3 nucleotide sequence: TGTGCCAGCAGTTTAGTGTCGTCTGTATACTTC. Its translation is CASSLVSSVYF.

The table lists this clonotype with many counts. V gene TRBV6-5 combines with J gene TRBJ1-1; D not resolved. Per the germline V gene, CDR1 is MNHEY and CDR2 is SVGAGI. The V and J ends lost 2 bases and 0 bases respectively, with 7 bases between them. The CDR3 is 14 residues long. CDR3 in DNA: TGTGCCAGCAGTTACGGGCAGGTGAACACTGAAGCTTTCTTT. This gives the protein CASSYGQVNTEAFF.

This clonotype was counted many times. The rearrangement uses TRBV12-3 or TRBV12-4 and TRBJ1-6; no reliable D call. Trimming stripped 1 base from V and 9 bases from J, with 13 bases between. The CDR3 is made up of 15 amino acids. CDR3 DNA: TGTGCCAGCAGTTTAGGACGGCTTCATGGTTCACCCCTCCACTTT. Protein: CASSLGRLHGSPLHF.